This passage covers 11 T cell receptor beta chains from one sample sequenced in a study of cytomegalovirus exposure and HLA in healthy donors. Both 60 Vbeta primers and 13 Jbeta primers went into the PCR. Using immunoSEQ multiplex PCR, the repertoire was profiled, and TCRdb retains in-frame clones only, with some absent. The repertoire holds around 110,000 clones, with approximately 71% as singletons. The specimen was PBMCs. These receptors were obtained from a man in his forties in good health and CMV-seronegative.

The chain has TRBV14 and TRBJ1-1, with a possible D match to TRBD1 (5 bases). CDR1 and CDR2 (germline): SGHDN, FVKESK. This CDR3 has 16 amino acids. Trimming took off 3 bases at V and 1 base at J, with 15 bases between the two ends. The CDR3 loop is CASSHLLSGENTEAFF. DNA for the CDR3: TGTGCCAGCAGCCACCTCTTATCGGGGGAGAACACTGAAGCTTTCTTT.

This clone was seen a single time. This sequence joins TRBV7-2 and TRBJ2-3, with 7 bases lining up with TRBD2. The CDR3 length is 14 residues. J gave up 5 bases and V 2 bases, and 4 bases lay outside the gene matches. The germline gives CDR1 SGHTA, CDR2 FQGNSA. In DNA form, the CDR3 reads TGTGCCAGCAGCTTAAACCCTAGCGGAGATACGCAGTATTTT. It yields the protein CASSLNPSGDTQYF.

The chain links TRBV2 to TRBJ2-3, with 10 bases fitting TRBD2. With V trimmed by 4 bases and J by 5 bases, 9 bases remained unmatched. CDR1 is SNHLY, CDR2 FYNNEI, per germline. The CDR3 loop spans 16 amino acids. CDR3 DNA: TGTGCCAGCAGTGTCGAAGCGGGGGGGCGTGGAGATACGCAGTATTTT. This gives the protein CASSVEAGGRGDTQYF.

The chain carries TRBV16 and TRBJ2-2; D gene unclear. V was cut by 1 base and J by 4 bases, with 4 bases left in between. CDR3 size: 13 residues. Looked up from germline, CDR1 is KGHSY and CDR2 is FQNENV. In nucleotides, the CDR3 is TGTGCCAGCAGCCAATTATCCACCGGGGAGCTGTTTTTT. Protein product: CASSQLSTGELFF.

The rearrangement uses TRBV5-5 and TRBJ2-2, with TRBD2 matching 13 bases. Germline lookup yields CDR1 SGHKS and CDR2 YYEKEE (reference sequence). The CDR3 totals 20 residues. V shed 4 bases and J 0 bases; nucleotides not matched to a gene: 12. CDR3 region: CASSLGLAGAPPANTGELFF. CDR3 nucleotide sequence: TGTGCCAGCAGCCTCGGACTAGCGGGGGCCCCCCCCGCGAACACCGGGGAGCTGTTTTTT.

The chain employs TRBV11-2 and TRBJ2-3; TRBD2 aligns across 9 bases. The CDR3 totals 17 residues. V trimming: 2 bases; J trimming: 2 bases; junction bases outside the gene matches: 8. CDR1 and CDR2 from the germline V gene are SGHAT and FQNNGV. The CDR3 here is CASSLYPRLAVTDTQYF. For the CDR3, the DNA is TGTGCCAGCAGCTTATATCCCAGACTAGCGGTCACAGATACGCAGTATTTT.

The V and J genes are TRBV7-7 and TRBJ2-5; 12 bases align to TRBD2. V trimming: 6 bases; J trimming: 3 bases; junction bases outside the gene matches: 5. The CDR3 covers 15 residues. Germline CDR1 is SSHAT and CDR2 is FNYEAQ (reference sequence). The DNA for the CDR3 is TGTGCCAGCAGTACTAGCGGGGGGATAGAAGAGACCCAGTACTTC. This translates into CASSTSGGIEETQYF.

This chain connects TRBV2 to TRBJ2-7; no clear D. The CDR3 runs to 12 residues. The germline V gene has CDR1 SNHLY and CDR2 FYNNEI. The V end lost 5 bases, the J end lost 3 bases, and 8 bases lay between the germline ends. This CDR3 reads CASSLNHYEQYF. The CDR3 DNA follows: TGTGCCAGCAGTCTAAACCACTACGAGCAGTACTTC.

This clone came up once. The chain couples TRBV2 to TRBJ2-1, with 8 nucleotides matching TRBD1. From germline, CDR1 is SNHLY and CDR2 FYNNEI. V shed 4 bases, J shed 3 bases, and the junction held 5 bases outside the gene matches. The CDR3 has 15 amino acids. CDR3 bases: TGTGCCAGCAGTGGGGACAGGCAGGTCTACAATGAGCAGTTCTTC. It codes for CASSGDRQVYNEQFF.

This clone was observed a single time. This chain connects TRBV25-1 to TRBJ2-7; 11 bases align to TRBD1. There are 15 residues in the CDR3. Germline V gene data show CDR1 as MGHDK and CDR2 as SYGVNS. Losses at the gene ends were 4 bases for V and 5 bases for J; bases not matched to a gene: 7. As DNA, the CDR3 is TGTGCCAGCAGTGGATCCGGGACAGGGGGACACGAGCAGTACTTC. Residues: CASSGSGTGGHEQYF.

This chain uses TRBV19 with TRBJ1-2; D remains ambiguous. Trimming took off 7 bases at V and 0 bases at J, with 9 bases between the two ends. Germline CDR1 LNHDA, CDR2 SQIVND (reference sequence). This CDR3 spans 13 amino acids. CDR3 loop: CASKELANYGYTF. Written as DNA, the CDR3 is TGTGCCAGTAAGGAGTTAGCTAACTATGGCTACACCTTC.